One and the same sample provided the 21 T cell receptor beta chains below, sequenced in a study of blood T cell repertoires in COVID-19 (TCRdb year 2020). Library preparation was by the immunoSEQ multiplex PCR assay. TCRdb stores this immuneACCESS table with in-frame sequences only. Part of the clones is absent; in the studies checked, under half of the shortfall reflects unresolved V genes, and no reason is known for the rest. The sample table contains over 200,000 clones; only one count was recorded for roughly 90% of them. The ten biggest clones cover about 5% of the sample. The sequenced sample consisted of peripheral blood. The receptors here all came from a woman aged 40-49 years with acute or convalescent COVID-19.

The rearrangement uses TRBV11-2 and TRBJ2-3; D is unclear. The CDR3 runs to 16 residues. Germline-derived CDR1 and CDR2 are SGHAT and FQNNGV. Between the trimmed V and J ends, which lost 6 bases and 0 bases, there was a span of 16 bases. CDR3 DNA sequence: TGTGCCAGCAGGTTCTTCTTACTTCAAAGCACAGATACGCAGTATTTT. It encodes CASRFFLLQSTDTQYF.

This clone was detected a few times. The rearrangement uses TRBV3-1 (or the pseudogene TRBV3-2) and TRBJ1-3; 8 nucleotides agree with TRBD1. Losses at the gene ends were 0 bases for V and 4 bases for J; bases not matched to a gene: 11. Germline loops: CDR1 LGHDT, CDR2 YNNKEL (reference sequence). This CDR3 comprises 18 residues. CDR3 nucleotide sequence: TGTGCCAGCAGCCAAGATCGGGGCATCCGGGACAGGGGAAACACCATATATTTT. It yields the protein CASSQDRGIRDRGNTIYF.

The rearrangement uses TRBV5-4 and TRBJ2-3; 9 nucleotides line up with TRBD1. Germline-derived CDR1 and CDR2 are SGHNT and YYREEE (reference sequence). The J segment lost 0 bases and the V segment lost 3 bases, leaving 2 bases of the junction unmatched. This CDR3 region has 15 residues. CDR3 sequence (DNA): TGTGCCAGCAGCTCGACAGGGGGAAGCACAGATACGCAGTATTTT. Translating it yields CASSSTGGSTDTQYF.

V and J are TRBV5-1 and TRBJ1-2; D uncertain. CDR1 is SGHRS and CDR2 is YFSETQ in the germline V gene. V lost 3 bases and J lost 1, with 10 bases in between. This CDR3 is 14 amino acids long. The CDR3 nucleotides are TGCGCCAGCAGCTGGGCCCCTCTTAACTATGGCTACACCTTC. Translated, it gives CASSWAPLNYGYTF.

The rearrangement joins TRBV5-4 to TRBJ2-7, with D possibly matching TRBD1 (6 bases). Trimming stripped 4 bases from V and 2 bases from J, with 19 bases between. CDR1 is SGHNT, CDR2 YYREEE, per germline (reference sequence). This CDR3 comprises 16 residues. The CDR3 is CASSPTGQGKTYEQYV. The CDR3 DNA reads TGTGCCAGCAGCCCTACGGGTCAGGGGAAAACCTACGAGCAGTACGTC.

The gene calls are TRBV30 and TRBJ1-3; weak D call: TRBD1 (5 bases). The CDR3 is 13 residues long. V dropped 3 bases and J dropped 2 bases, with 8 bases sitting between them. The V gene's germline CDR1 is GTSNPN and CDR2 SVGIG (reference sequence). CDR3 sequence: CAWRQGAGNTIYF. For the CDR3, the DNA is TGTGCCTGGAGGCAAGGGGCTGGAAACACCATATATTTT.

This clone was seen a handful of times. The rearrangement joins TRBV6-6 to TRBJ1-5; D is undetermined. Germline V gene lookup returns CDR1 MNHNY and CDR2 SVGAGI (reference sequence). V lost 2 bases, J lost 2 bases, and 7 bases lay in between. The CDR3 is made up of 14 amino acids. DNA for the CDR3: TGTGCCAGCAGTTACCTGGCGGGCAATCAGCCCCAGCATTTT. Encoded protein: CASSYLAGNQPQHF.

The chain recombines TRBV3-1 (or the pseudogene TRBV3-2) with TRBJ1-5; D perhaps matches TRBD1 (5 bases). Looked up from germline, CDR1 is LGHDT and CDR2 is YNNKEL (reference sequence). The CDR3 covers 12 residues. V lost 4 bases and J 8 bases, leaving 9 bases between the germline ends. CDR3 nucleotides: TGTGCCAGCAGCCGGGGGGGTGAGCCCCAGCATTTT. Amino acids: CASSRGGEPQHF.

CDR3 DNA: TGTGCCAGCAGTGGCCTCGGGACAGGGGGTTCTTATAATTCACCCCTCCACTTT. Residues: CASSGLGTGGSYNSPLHF. The chain carries TRBV25-1 and TRBJ1-6, with 11 bases matching TRBD1. This CDR3 spans 18 amino acids. Trimming took 4 bases from V and 4 from J; bases not matched to a gene: 9. The V gene's germline CDR1 is MGHDK and CDR2 SYGVNS.

The gene calls are TRBV10-1 and TRBJ1-6; tentatively, D is TRBD1 (5 bases). The CDR3 is 13 residues long. Deletions cut 2 bases from V and 6 bases from J, with 5 bases between. Germline lookup yields CDR1 WNHNN and CDR2 SYGVQD (reference sequence). The CDR3 sequence is CASSEDSNSPLHF. CDR3 DNA: TGCGCCAGCAGTGAGGACAGTAATTCACCCCTCCACTTT.

The chain couples TRBV5-8 to TRBJ1-2; 7 bases line up with TRBD1. The CDR3 runs 16 residues. Trimming cost V 2 bases and J 4 bases; bases outside gene matches: 11. Germline V gene lookup returns CDR1 SGHTS and CDR2 YDEGEE. The CDR3 here is CASSLKEGASSYGYTF. Written as DNA, the CDR3 is TGTGCCAGCAGCTTAAAAGAGGGGGCTTCCTCCTATGGCTACACCTTC.

This clone has only one observation. The gene calls are TRBV7-9 and TRBJ1-4; TRBD1 matches 7 bases. Germline loops: CDR1 SEHNR, CDR2 FQNEAQ (reference sequence). V was pared by 5 bases and J by 8 bases, with 8 bases of the junction left unmatched. This CDR3 is built from 14 residues. Written as DNA, the CDR3 is TGTGCCAGCAGCCAAAACTACAGGGGAGAAAAACTGTTTTTT. It encodes CASSQNYRGEKLFF. The whole variable domain, remainder taken from reference TRBV7-9 and TRBJ1-4, is DTGVSQNPRHKITKRGQNVTFRCDPISEHNRLYWYRQTLGQGPEFLTYFQNEAQLEKSRLLSDRFSAERPKGSFSTLEIQRTEQGDSAMYLCASSQNYRGEKLFFGSGTQLSVL.

The gene calls are TRBV19 and TRBJ1-5, with 9 bases lining up with TRBD1. Germline trimming cut 7 bases from V and 7 bases from J; bases unmatched to any gene: 5. The CDR3 consists of 13 residues. CDR1 and CDR2 from the germline V gene are LNHDA and SQIVND (reference sequence). The CDR3 protein is CASKGQGWQPQHF. As DNA, the CDR3 is TGTGCCAGTAAGGGACAGGGCTGGCAGCCCCAGCATTTT.

This clone has only one observation. V is TRBV2 and J is TRBJ2-2; a weak D match, TRBD1 (6 bases). Germline CDR1 and CDR2: SNHLY and FYNNEI. The CDR3 is 15 amino acids. V gave up 6 bases and J gave up 0 bases, with 11 bases separating them. Written as DNA, the CDR3 is TGTGCCAGCAGGTACGACAGGACGAACACCGGGGAGCTGTTTTTT. Residues: CASRYDRTNTGELFF.

The rearrangement links TRBV24-1 to TRBJ2-1; 15 bases are shared with TRBD2. CDR3 length equals 15 residues. The germline gives CDR1 KGHDR, CDR2 SFDVKD. Trimming took 4 bases from V and 10 from J; bases not matched to a gene: 4. The DNA of the CDR3 is TGTGCCACCAGTGACACGGGACTAGCGGGGGGCGAGCAGTTCTTC. This translates into CATSDTGLAGGEQFF.

V gene TRBV2 combines with J gene TRBJ2-2; TRBD2 matches 15 bases. There are 18 residues in the CDR3. Germline V lookup: CDR1 SNHLY, CDR2 FYNNEI. Trimming cost V 6 bases and J 0 bases; bases outside gene matches: 5. CDR3: CASSHGTSGGTNTGELFF. CDR3 DNA sequence: TGTGCCAGCAGCCACGGGACTAGCGGGGGGACGAACACCGGGGAGCTGTTTTTT.

This chain links TRBV25-1 with TRBJ2-1; 10 nucleotides agree with TRBD1. CDR3 length equals 15 residues. Germline CDR1 MGHDK, CDR2 SYGVNS. V lost 5 bases and J lost 4; bases outside the gene matches: 5. CDR3 sequence (DNA): TGTGCCAGCAGTAATGACAGGGGGCCTTACAATGAGCAGTTCTTC. This codes for CASSNDRGPYNEQFF.

This clone showed up just once. V is TRBV19 and J is TRBJ1-2, with a possible D match to TRBD1 (6 bases). The CDR3 runs to 13 residues. Between the trimmed V and J ends, which lost 5 bases and 7 bases, there was a span of 14 bases. Germline V gene sequence: CDR1 LNHDA, CDR2 SQIVND (reference sequence). The CDR3 reads CASSQQGKGGYTF. The CDR3 bases are TGTGCCAGTAGTCAACAGGGAAAGGGTGGCTACACCTTC.

This clone was seen a single time. The chain uses TRBV5-1 and TRBJ1-1; D uncertain. CDR1 SGHRS and CDR2 YFSETQ come from the germline V gene. The V and J ends lost 7 bases and 10 bases respectively, with 17 bases between them. The CDR3 spans 12 residues. This chain's CDR3 is CASRRGKSAAFF. The CDR3 coding sequence is TGCGCCAGCCGAAGAGGGAAGTCGGCAGCTTTCTTT.

V and J are TRBV5-6 and TRBJ1-2, with 11 bases fitting TRBD1. The CDR3 contains 16 residues. Germline loops: CDR1 SGHDT, CDR2 YYEEEE. V shed 2 bases and J 4 bases; nucleotides not matched to a gene: 7. In nucleotides, the CDR3 is TGTGCCAGCAGCTTAGGCGGACAGGGGGCTGTCTATGGCTACACCTTC. It is translated as CASSLGGQGAVYGYTF. Combining the CDR3 with reference TRBV5-6 and TRBJ1-2 gives the whole variable domain DAGVTQSPTHLIKTRGQQVTLRCSPKSGHDTVSWYQQALGQGPQFIFQYYEEEERQRGNFPDRFSGHQFPNYSSELNVNALLLGDSALYLCASSLGGQGAVYGYTFGSGTRLTVV.

The genes are TRBV7-9 and TRBJ2-1; perhaps TRBD1 as D (6 bases). The CDR3 consists of 14 residues. Between the trimmed V and J ends, which lost 1 base and 4 bases, there was a span of 8 bases. Germline V gene lookup returns CDR1 SEHNR and CDR2 FQNEAQ (reference sequence). The CDR3 DNA is TGTGCCAGCAGCTTAGAACAGGGATACAATGAGCAGTTCTTC. Translated, it gives CASSLEQGYNEQFF.